This record looks at one T cell receptor (beta chain) sequence and its context. It lacks a known antigen. Base qualities are missing; no much larger clone stands one base away. Using the deep immunoSEQ assay, TCR CDR3 regions were amplified from genomic DNA by multiplex PCR. For each cell subset, the extracted genomic DNA was distributed evenly across all wells of several immunoSEQ 96-well plates, and each plate served as one replicate. For unsorted PBMC, approximately 310 ng genomic DNA, equal to 25,000 to 35,000 T cell genomes, was loaded into each replicate PCR. Ten immunoSEQ deep assay plates were used to sequence unsorted PBMC genomic DNA. Purified libraries were measured with a Qubit 3.0 fluorometer, size-checked on a Bioanalyzer 2100, and measured again with the KAPA Library Quantification kit. A separate single-read 150-cycle Illumina NextSeq 550 flow cell was used to sequence each immunoSEQ 96-well plate. Concerning the study's data processing: Because the immunoSEQ output held only junctional sequences and lacked quality scores, the filtering could not match the filtering applied to full-length reads. To assign V/J genes and CDR3, sequences were annotated using PyIR, a Python wrapper for IgBLAST v1.9, with IMGT germline references. Any read was removed if the V/J assignment was weak (E-value above 1e-6), the CDR3 was missing, or the read contained stop codons, out-of-frame junctions, or ambiguous translated residues. V3J clonotypes were defined as sequences sharing an identical inferred V gene, J gene, and CDR3 amino acid sequence. Percentage overlap between repertoires was computed as shared unique clonotypes divided by the size of the smaller repertoire. RTK rarefaction, the Chao1 estimator, and Recon v2.1 estimates of unobserved clonotypes were used to assess repertoire richness. The clones in this table, taken by TCRdb from immuneACCESS, are in-frame only. Not every clone is retained; where verified, under half of the shortfall comes from an unresolved V gene, and the cause of the rest is unknown. V and J calls and clone size are given by that table; D and trimming were obtained from the DNA. Across this sample there are about 490,000 clones, with about 80% seen only once. Approximately 12% of the sample is in the top ten clones.

The data are from a study of shared clonotypes between healthy human individuals (dated by TCRdb to 2020 to 2022). Study-wide context: The cohort comprised two women and a few men aged 18 to 49 years. To estimate repertoire size and how much clonotype sharing occurs between individuals, the study deeply sequenced the blood TCR repertoires of five healthy adults. To increase sequencing depth and limit assay-specific biases, TCR repertoire library preparation and sequencing were carried out by different laboratories using diverse techniques. Between about 0.94 and 10 billion PBMCs per donor were obtained by leukapheresis. Overall study results and their limits: Pairwise subsampling indicated that sequencing depth was expected to affect the degree of clonotype sharing among donors. Sampling was restricted to blood, and TCR repertoires in tissues likely differ from the TCR repertoires found in blood. The small number of donors limited the genetic and exposure-history diversity represented.

Looking up the germline V gene (reference sequence) yields CDR1 GTSNPN and CDR2 SVGIG. V is pared back by 0 bases and J by 2 bases, with 13 bases lying between the germline termini. The CDR3 has 16 amino acids, counting the end cysteine and phenylalanine. Only CDR3 DNA is held: 48 bases, read in frame from base 1. The donors were healthy, HIV-negative adults with no recently reported acute infections or vaccinations. Every donor was a Caucasian adult residing in Nashville, Tennessee, USA. For unsorted samples, 90 million or so PBMCs were counted, and genomic DNA was extracted using the QIAamp DNA Blood Mini kit. After blood collection by leukapheresis, PBMCs were isolated using Ficoll-Histopaque density gradient centrifugation and then cryopreserved in the vapor phase of liquid nitrogen.

The clonotype comes from a woman aged 40-49 years in good health. Some clones in this sample may be carry-over from other donors' samples. The sequencing sample was made of PBMCs. The rearranged segments are TRBV30 and TRBJ1-4, and the D gene may be TRBD1, 6 bases matching. The CDR3 reads as follows: CAWSVPTGKTNEKLFF. The DNA reads TGTGCCTGGAGTGTCCCCACAGGGAAGACTAATGAAAAACTGTTTTTT.